The 13 T cell receptor beta chains reported below all come from one sample, sequenced in a study of Ad26.COV2.S vaccination and SARS-CoV-2 variants (dated by TCRdb to the early 2020s). Libraries came from the immunoSEQ multiplex PCR assay. TCRdb re-hosts the immuneACCESS table, in-frame sequences only. Its copies lack some clones; in the studies checked, an unresolved V gene accounts for under half of them, and the cause for the rest is not known. The sample data list about 240,000 clones, and roughly 90% of these were observed just once. Clones ranked in the top ten supply about 10% of the sample. The treatment or condition label corresponds to: around 19 received Ad26.COV2.S at low or high dose, single or two shots; several received placebo; per-sample allocation not given. Repertoires of vaccine and placebo recipients were sequenced from samples taken on day 63 after the first injection. The source was peripheral blood, collected in a trial of Ad26.COV2.S vaccine versus placebo. These receptors originate from a person between 18 and 60 years old who received the Ad26.COV2.S COVID-19 vaccine or a placebo.

The chain recombines TRBV9 with TRBJ2-3; 9 bases match TRBD2. There are 16 residues in the CDR3. CDR1 and CDR2 (germline): SGDLS, YYNGEE. With 0 bases clipped from V and 5 bases from J, the junction kept 7 bases outside the gene matches. The CDR3 sequence: CASSVATSGTQDTQYF. CDR3 DNA sequence: TGTGCCAGCAGCGTAGCGACTAGCGGTACCCAAGATACGCAGTATTTT.

The V call is TRBV7-2, the J call TRBJ1-5; 7 nucleotides align to TRBD1. There are 15 residues in the CDR3. The trim removed 5 bases at V and 5 bases at J, leaving 9 bases unmatched. CDR1 and CDR2 (germline): SGHTA, FQGNSA. The CDR3 region is CASSPDKGAHQPQHF. CDR3 DNA: TGTGCCAGCAGCCCAGACAAGGGGGCACATCAGCCCCAGCATTTT. Supplemented by reference TRBV7-2 and TRBJ1-5, the full variable domain reads GAGVSQSPSNKVTEKGKDVELRCDPISGHTALYWYRQSLGQGLEFLIYFQGNSAPDKSGLPSDRFSAERTGGSVSTLTIQRTQQEDSAVYLCASSPDKGAHQPQHFGDGTRLSIL.

The rearrangement links TRBV3-1 (or the pseudogene TRBV3-2) to TRBJ2-7, with TRBD1 matching over 8 bases. The germline V gene encodes CDR1 LGHDT and CDR2 YNNKEL (reference sequence). CDR3 length equals 16 residues. Trimming at V came to 0 bases and at J to 4 bases, leaving 8 bases not matched to a gene. Here the CDR3 reads CASSQERPGGSYEQYF. Written as DNA, the CDR3 is TGTGCCAGCAGCCAAGAAAGGCCAGGGGGCTCGTACGAGCAGTACTTC.

This clone showed up just a few times. The V call is TRBV5-1, the J call TRBJ1-1; D gene unclear. This CDR3 comprises 12 residues. The ends were cut back, 2 bases at V and 1 base at J, with 3 bases in the middle. Per the germline V gene, CDR1 is SGHRS and CDR2 is YFSETQ. Written as DNA, the CDR3 is TGCGCCAGCAGCTTTGGGAACACTGAAGCTTTCTTT. Encoded protein: CASSFGNTEAFF.

Note on this clone: The sample contains more than one DNA sequence encoding this CDR3. The rearrangement joins TRBV24-1 to TRBJ1-5, with D uncertain. The CDR3 is made up of 14 amino acids. In germline, CDR1 is KGHDR, CDR2 SFDVKD. V was clipped by 3 bases and J by 0 bases, with 5 bases between them. The CDR3 sequence is CATSDGVSNQPQHF. The CDR3 DNA is TGTGCCACCAGTGATGGGGTTAGCAATCAGCCCCAGCATTTT.

The chain employs TRBV2 and TRBJ2-1, with TRBD2 identical over 7 bases. The CDR3 has 17 residues. From germline, CDR1 is SNHLY and CDR2 FYNNEI. The J segment lost 8 bases and the V segment lost 4 bases, leaving 17 bases of the junction unmatched. CDR3 protein: CASSGRRLGGSGDEQFF. As DNA, the CDR3 is TGTGCCAGCAGTGGAAGACGACTAGGCGGGAGTGGGGATGAGCAGTTCTTC.

V usage is TRBV27 and J usage is TRBJ2-7; 12 bases agree with TRBD1. With V trimmed by 5 bases and J by 5 bases, 7 bases remained unmatched. Germline V gene lookup returns CDR1 MNHEY and CDR2 SMNVEV (reference sequence). The CDR3 covers 15 residues. This chain's CDR3 is CASSPLGTGGHEQYF. The CDR3 bases are TGTGCCAGCAGTCCACTCGGGACAGGGGGCCACGAGCAGTACTTC.

CDR3 coding DNA: TGTGCCAGCAGCCAAGACTCAGGGCGCACAGATACGCAGTATTTT. Protein product: CASSQDSGRTDTQYF. The V and J genes are TRBV3-1 (or the pseudogene TRBV3-2) and TRBJ2-3; weak D call: TRBD1 (5 bases). CDR3 length: 15 residues. Germline-derived CDR1 and CDR2 are LGHDT and YNNKEL (reference sequence). With 0 bases removed from V and 1 base from J, the gap between germline ends came to 8 bases.

CDR3 nucleotide sequence: TGTGCCAGCTCGGCGGGACTCCCGTACGAGCAGTACTTC. Amino acid sequence: CASSAGLPYEQYF. The chain is built from TRBV7-2 and TRBJ2-7; possibly TRBD2 for D (6 bases). The CDR3 extends over 13 amino acids. The germline gives CDR1 SGHTA, CDR2 FQGNSA. Trimming shortened V by 8 bases and J by 4 bases, and 15 bases separated the two germline ends. Filled out from reference TRBV7-2 and TRBJ2-7, the complete variable domain reads GAGVSQSPSNKVTEKGKDVELRCDPISGHTALYWYRQSLGQGLEFLIYFQGNSAPDKSGLPSDRFSAERTGGSVSTLTIQRTQQEDSAVYLCASSAGLPYEQYFGPGTRLTVT.

This rearrangement joins TRBV7-9 to TRBJ2-2; D may be TRBD2 (5 bases). V lost 1 base to trimming and J lost 1 base, with 16 bases between them. Per germline, CDR1 SEHNR and CDR2 FQNEAQ (reference sequence). The CDR3 totals 18 residues. This chain's CDR3 is CASSLGNSELVNTGELFF. CDR3 in DNA: TGTGCCAGCAGCTTAGGGAATAGCGAGCTGGTGAACACCGGGGAGCTGTTTTTT.

In this sample, this clone turned up once. The chain uses TRBV11-2 and TRBJ1-1; D uncertain. There are 13 residues in the CDR3. Trimming stripped 6 bases from V and 1 base from J, with 9 bases between. Per germline, CDR1 SGHAT and CDR2 FQNNGV. CDR3 nucleotides: TGTGCCAGCAGTTCCATGACGAACACTGAAGCTTTCTTT. This sequence encodes CASSSMTNTEAFF. Full variable domain (remainder filled in from reference TRBV11-2 and TRBJ1-1): EAGVAQSPRYKIIEKRQSVAFWCNPISGHATLYWYQQILGQGPKLLIQFQNNGVVDDSQLPKDRFSAERLKGVDSTLKIQPAKLEDSAVYLCASSSMTNTEAFFGQGTRLTVV.

The rearrangement joins TRBV7-3 to TRBJ2-3; D is possibly TRBD2 (6 bases). CDR3 size: 16 residues. Germline assignment: CDR1 SGHTA and CDR2 FQGTGA. V was clipped by 4 bases and J by 1 base, with 15 bases between them. The CDR3 region has the DNA TGTGCCAGCAGCTCTGGGACTCCGGCTGGCACAGATACGCAGTATTTT. Translation: CASSSGTPAGTDTQYF.

This sequence joins TRBV10-3 and TRBJ1-2; 10 positions agree with TRBD1. This CDR3 contains 17 residues. Germline lookup yields CDR1 ENHRY and CDR2 SYGVKD. Germline trimming cut 3 bases from V and 4 bases from J; bases unmatched to any gene: 11. The DNA of the CDR3 is TGTGCCATCAGTGATGAGGGACAGGGGAGCTTCGGCTATGGCTACACCTTC. Translation gives CAISDEGQGSFGYGYTF.